This T cell receptor (beta chain) was profiled in a study of OX40 agonist ivuxolimab in advanced cancers. Study-level findings and limits: Blood T cells, both CD4+ and CD8+, expanded clonally by week 6 at 0.1 to 3.0 mg/kg.

Anyone with autoimmune disease history or systemic immunosuppression was excluded. Blood samples were obtained at baseline, cycle 4 day 1, and cycle 7 day 1. The V and J ends lost 4 bases and 4 bases, in that order; junction bases with no gene match: 2. The CDR3 extends over 12 amino acids. The germline gives CDR1 SQVTM, CDR2 ANQGSEA. A single count supports this clone. No antigen is known for it. Only in-frame clones appear in the TCRdb table, and some are missing; sequencing was by immunoSEQ multiplex PCR. The sample has 60,000 to 75,000 clones, approximately 90% seen once. This TCR came from an adult with an advanced solid tumor such as melanoma, head and neck, liver or kidney cancer. This sequence joins TRBV29-1 and TRBJ2-7; 9 bases match TRBD2. Material: CD4+ or CD8+ T cells sorted from blood, obtained in a trial of the OX40 agonist ivuxolimab. CDR3: CSVGTSAYEQYF. DNA for the CDR3: TGCAGCGTTGGGACTAGCGCGTACGAGCAGTACTTC.